This T cell receptor (beta chain) came from a study of T cells in Graves' hyperthyroidism and ophthalmopathy. Study-level results: Ophthalmopathy was identified by the model a median about seven months ahead of onset. Through a model of 13 V-J features, ophthalmopathy was separated from stable hyperthyroidism.

Researchers amplified the TCR beta CDR3 regions from RNA transcripts. Using the HTBI primer set, a first-round RT-PCR was run on the TCR CDR3. TCRdb called the multiplex PCR reads again in MiXCR, with one record for every CDR3 protein. The table includes roughly 420,000 distinct CDR3 sequences, 15% to 19% detected once. CDR1 and CDR2 from the germline V gene are SGHRS and YFSETQ. The V gene lost 4 bases and the J gene lost 6 bases, with 20 bases spanning the gap. This CDR3 is 17 amino acids long. Worth noting for this clonotype: Its antigen is not known.

This receptor was taken from a young woman with Graves' hyperthyroidism. The sample comprised blood. The chain uses TRBV5-1 and TRBJ1-6, with a possible D match to TRBD1 (6 bases). CDR3: CASSLRGASGINSPLHF. DNA of the CDR3: TGCGCCAGCAGCCTACGGGGGGCTTCGGGAATTAATTCACCCCTCCACTTT.